This T cell receptor beta chain was obtained from a study of blood T cell repertoires in COVID-19. Study details: Acute-phase and convalescent COVID-19 samples originated in the United States, Italy and Spain. In each case, the material was cDNA or gDNA derived from T cells, B-cell-depleted T cells, or PBMCs.

A few counts support this clone. This CDR3 region has 18 residues. Germline CDR1 SGHRS, CDR2 YFSETQ. J gave up 2 bases and V 0 bases, and 13 bases lay outside the gene matches. In the original processing: Quantification of nucleated cells was approximated via reference gene primer amplification. TCRdb's table, derived via immunoSEQ multiplex PCR, lists solely in-frame clones and lacks some. Clone size and V and J calls were adopted from that table, with D and trimming inferred from the DNA. The data show around 150,000 clones, roughly 80% seen once. The V and J genes are TRBV5-1 and TRBJ2-7; 8 positions match TRBD2. The material sequenced was peripheral blood. The clonotype originates from a woman between 45 and 65 years old with active or convalescent COVID-19. CDR3: CASSLGIGREGRAYEQYF. Written as DNA, the CDR3 is TGCGCCAGCAGCTTGGGAATAGGACGGGAGGGCCGGGCCTACGAGCAGTACTTC.